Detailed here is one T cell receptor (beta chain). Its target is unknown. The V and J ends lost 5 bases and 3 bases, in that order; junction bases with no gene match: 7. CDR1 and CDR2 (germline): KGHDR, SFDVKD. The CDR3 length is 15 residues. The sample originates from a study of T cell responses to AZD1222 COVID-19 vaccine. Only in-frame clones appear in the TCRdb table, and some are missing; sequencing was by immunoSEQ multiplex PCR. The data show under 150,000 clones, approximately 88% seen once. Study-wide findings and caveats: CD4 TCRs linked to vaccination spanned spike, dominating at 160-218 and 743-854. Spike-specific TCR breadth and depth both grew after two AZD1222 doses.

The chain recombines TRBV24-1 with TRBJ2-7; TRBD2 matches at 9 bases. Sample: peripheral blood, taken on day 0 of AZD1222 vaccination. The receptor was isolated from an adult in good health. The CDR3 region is CATSVPWTSDYEQYF. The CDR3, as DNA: TGTGCCACCAGTGTGCCCTGGACTAGCGACTACGAGCAGTACTTC.